This TCR beta chain was found in a study of blood T cells in healthy people across ages. Study-wide findings and caveats: Long-lived donors carried more naive CD4+ cells and greater diversity than aged donors.

Germline values: CDR1 SGDLS, CDR2 YYNGEE. This CDR3 contains 20 residues. Between the trimmed V and J ends, which lost 0 bases and 2 bases, there was a span of 25 bases. Combining a sample-barcoded 5' primer with a J-beta primer mix, a second PCR ran for 7 to 11 cycles. TCRdb reprocessed the 5' RACE reads via MiXCR and lists one record per CDR3 protein. The repertoire holds hundreds of thousands of distinct CDR3 sequences, 49% seen once, with around a third in the top ten. Comments on this clonotype: What it binds is not known.

The sample was blood. V and J are TRBV9 and TRBJ2-3; D is ambiguous. This TCR came from a woman between 55 and 75 years old in good health. Written as DNA, the CDR3 is TGTGCCAGCAGCGTAGGAACTGGGTGGTATCGGCATTCCGACACAGATACGCAGTATTTT. Translated: CASSVGTGWYRHSDTDTQYF.